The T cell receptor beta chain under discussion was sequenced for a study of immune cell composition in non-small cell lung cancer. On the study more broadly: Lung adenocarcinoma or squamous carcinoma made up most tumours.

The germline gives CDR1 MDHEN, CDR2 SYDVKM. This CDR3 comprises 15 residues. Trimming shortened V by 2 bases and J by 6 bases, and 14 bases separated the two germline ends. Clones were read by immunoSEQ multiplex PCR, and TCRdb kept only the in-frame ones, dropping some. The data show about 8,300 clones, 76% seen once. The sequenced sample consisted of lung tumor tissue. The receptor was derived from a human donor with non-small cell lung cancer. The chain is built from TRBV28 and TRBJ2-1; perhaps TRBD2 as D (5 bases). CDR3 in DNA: TGTGCCAGCAGTTTAGAGGGAACCGCTGGCAATGAGCAGTTCTTC. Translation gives CASSLEGTAGNEQFF.